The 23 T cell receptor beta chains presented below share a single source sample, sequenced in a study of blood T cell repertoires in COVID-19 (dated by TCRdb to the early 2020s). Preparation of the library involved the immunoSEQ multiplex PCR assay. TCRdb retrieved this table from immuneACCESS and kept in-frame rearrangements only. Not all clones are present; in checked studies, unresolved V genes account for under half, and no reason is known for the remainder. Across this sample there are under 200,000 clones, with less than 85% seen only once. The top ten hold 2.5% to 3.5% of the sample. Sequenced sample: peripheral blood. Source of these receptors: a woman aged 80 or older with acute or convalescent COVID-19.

CDR3 in DNA: TGTGCCAGTAGTATAGGGACTGCCAATGAGCAGTTCTTC. This gives the protein CASSIGTANEQFF. V is TRBV19 and J is TRBJ2-1; D might be TRBD2 (5 bases). Trimming cost V 1 base and J 6 bases, with 7 bases left between them. Germline V CDR1 and CDR2: LNHDA, SQIVND (reference sequence). The CDR3 length is 13 residues.

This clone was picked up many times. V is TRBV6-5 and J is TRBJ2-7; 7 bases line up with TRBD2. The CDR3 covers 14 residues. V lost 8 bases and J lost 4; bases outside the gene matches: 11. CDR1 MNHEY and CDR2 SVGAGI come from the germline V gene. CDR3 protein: CASQGWLAGYEQYF. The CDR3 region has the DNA TGTGCCAGCCAGGGATGGTTAGCGGGTTACGAGCAGTACTTC.

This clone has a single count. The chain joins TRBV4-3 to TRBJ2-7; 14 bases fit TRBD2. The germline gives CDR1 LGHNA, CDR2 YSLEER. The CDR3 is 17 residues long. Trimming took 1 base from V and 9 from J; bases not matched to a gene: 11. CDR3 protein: CASSQAYGGLAGEVQYF. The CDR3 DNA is TGCGCCAGCAGCCAAGCGTATGGGGGACTAGCGGGAGAGGTGCAGTACTTC.

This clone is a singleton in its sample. CDR3 DNA: TGTGCCAGCTCACGGGGACAGGGAATATACGAAGCTTTCTTT. It translates to CASSRGQGIYEAFF. The J gene is TRBJ1-1, the V gene TRBV18, with TRBD1 matching 9 bases. Trimming took 4 bases from V and 8 from J; bases not matched to a gene: 8. Looked up from germline, CDR1 is KGHSH and CDR2 is LQKENI. The CDR3 covers 14 residues.

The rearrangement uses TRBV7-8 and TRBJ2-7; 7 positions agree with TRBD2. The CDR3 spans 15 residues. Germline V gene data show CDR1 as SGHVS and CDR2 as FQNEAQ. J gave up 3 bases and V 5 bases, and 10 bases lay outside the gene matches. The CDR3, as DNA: TGTGCCAGCAGCCCCTGGACCGGCGGGAGCTACGAGCAGTACTTC. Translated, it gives CASSPWTGGSYEQYF. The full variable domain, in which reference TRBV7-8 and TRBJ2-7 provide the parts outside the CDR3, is GAGVSQSPRYKVAKRGQDVALRCDPISGHVSLFWYQQALGQGPEFLTYFQNEAQLDKSGLPSDRFFAERPEGSVSTLKIQRTQQEDSAVYLCASSPWTGGSYEQYFGPGTRLTVT.

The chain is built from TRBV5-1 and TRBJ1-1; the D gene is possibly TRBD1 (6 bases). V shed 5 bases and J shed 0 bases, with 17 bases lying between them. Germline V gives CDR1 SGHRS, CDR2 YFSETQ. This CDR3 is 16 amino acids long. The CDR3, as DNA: TGCGCCAGCAGTATGGGGGCAGGGGCAATGAACACTGAAGCTTTCTTT. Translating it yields CASSMGAGAMNTEAFF.

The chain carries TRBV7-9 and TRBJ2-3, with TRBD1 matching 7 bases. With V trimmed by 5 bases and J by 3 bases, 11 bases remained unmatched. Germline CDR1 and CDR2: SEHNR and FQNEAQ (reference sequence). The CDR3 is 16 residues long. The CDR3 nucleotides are TGTGCCAGCAGCCCCACAAAACAGGGGCGGACAGATACGCAGTATTTT. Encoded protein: CASSPTKQGRTDTQYF. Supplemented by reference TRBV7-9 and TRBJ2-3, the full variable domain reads DTGVSQNPRHKITKRGQNVTFRCDPISEHNRLYWYRQTLGQGPEFLTYFQNEAQLEKSRLLSDRFSAERPKGSFSTLEIQRTEQGDSAMYLCASSPTKQGRTDTQYFGPGTRLTVL.

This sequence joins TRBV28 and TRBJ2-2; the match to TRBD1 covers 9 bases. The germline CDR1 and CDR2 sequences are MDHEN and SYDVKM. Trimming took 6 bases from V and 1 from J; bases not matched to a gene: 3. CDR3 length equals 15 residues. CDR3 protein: CASSTTGGNTGELFF. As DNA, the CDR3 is TGTGCCAGCAGCACGACAGGGGGGAACACCGGGGAGCTGTTTTTT.

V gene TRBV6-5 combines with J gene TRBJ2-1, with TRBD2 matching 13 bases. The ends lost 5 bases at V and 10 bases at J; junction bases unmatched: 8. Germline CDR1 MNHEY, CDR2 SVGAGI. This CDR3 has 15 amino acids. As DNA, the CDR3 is TGTGCCAGCAGTAACAATCCGGGACTAGCGGGGGAGCAGTTCTTC. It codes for CASSNNPGLAGEQFF.

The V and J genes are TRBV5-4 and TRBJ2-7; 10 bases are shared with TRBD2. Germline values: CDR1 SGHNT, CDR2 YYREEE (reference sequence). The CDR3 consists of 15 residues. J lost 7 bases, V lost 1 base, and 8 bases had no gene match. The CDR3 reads CASSLWLAGAQEQYF. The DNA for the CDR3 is TGTGCCAGCAGCTTGTGGCTAGCGGGAGCACAAGAGCAGTACTTC.

CDR3 nucleotide sequence: TGTGCCAGCAGTCCGGGGCTAGCGCCCAATACGCAGTATTTT. Translated: CASSPGLAPNTQYF. V is TRBV28 and J is TRBJ2-3; perhaps TRBD2 as D (6 bases). V was cut by 5 bases and J by 7 bases, with 16 bases left in between. CDR3 length: 14 residues. From germline, CDR1 is MDHEN and CDR2 SYDVKM. The whole variable domain, filled in from reference TRBV28 and TRBJ2-3, reads DVKVTQSSRYLVKRTGEKVFLECVQDMDHENMFWYRQDPGLGLRLIYFSYDVKMKEKGDIPEGYSVSREKKERFSLILESASTNQTSMYLCASSPGLAPNTQYFGPGTRLTVL.

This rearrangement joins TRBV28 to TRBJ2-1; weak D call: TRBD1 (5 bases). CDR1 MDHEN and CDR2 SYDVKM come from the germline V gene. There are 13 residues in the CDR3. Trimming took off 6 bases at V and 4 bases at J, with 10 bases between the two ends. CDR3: CASRRTFYNEQFF. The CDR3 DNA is TGTGCCAGCAGACGGACATTTTACAATGAGCAGTTCTTC.

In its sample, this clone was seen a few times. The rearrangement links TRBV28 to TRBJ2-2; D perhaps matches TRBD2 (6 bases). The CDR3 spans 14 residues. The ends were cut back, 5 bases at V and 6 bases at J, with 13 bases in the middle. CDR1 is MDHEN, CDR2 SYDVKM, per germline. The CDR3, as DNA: TGTGCCAGCAGTGTCCAGACTAGTCCCGGGGAGCTGTTTTTT. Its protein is CASSVQTSPGELFF.

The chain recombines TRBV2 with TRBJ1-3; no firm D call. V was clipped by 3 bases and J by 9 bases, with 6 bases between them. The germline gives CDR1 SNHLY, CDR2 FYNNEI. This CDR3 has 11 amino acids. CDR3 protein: CASSDFVTIYF. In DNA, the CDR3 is TGTGCCAGCAGTGATTTCGTCACCATATATTTT.

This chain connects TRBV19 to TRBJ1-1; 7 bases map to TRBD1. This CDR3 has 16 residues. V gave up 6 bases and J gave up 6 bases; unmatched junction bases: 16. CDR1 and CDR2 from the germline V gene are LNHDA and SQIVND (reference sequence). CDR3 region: CASSSPIGQGVSEAFF. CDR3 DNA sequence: TGTGCCAGTAGCTCGCCGATCGGGCAGGGGGTCTCTGAAGCTTTCTTT.

The CDR3 DNA is TGTGCCAGCAGCGTGGCGGGAGGGCCTGGGGAGACCCAGTACTTC. Protein product: CASSVAGGPGETQYF. The V call is TRBV9, the J call TRBJ2-5, with 9 bases matching TRBD2. V lost 2 bases, J lost 5 bases, and 7 bases stayed unmatched. The germline V gene encodes CDR1 SGDLS and CDR2 YYNGEE. This CDR3 has 15 residues.

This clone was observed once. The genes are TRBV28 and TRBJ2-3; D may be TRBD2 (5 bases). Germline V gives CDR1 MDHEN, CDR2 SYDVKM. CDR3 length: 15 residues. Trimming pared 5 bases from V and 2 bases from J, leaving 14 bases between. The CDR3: CASSPQSDFTDTQYF. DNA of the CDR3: TGTGCCAGCAGTCCCCAGTCGGACTTCACAGATACGCAGTATTTT.

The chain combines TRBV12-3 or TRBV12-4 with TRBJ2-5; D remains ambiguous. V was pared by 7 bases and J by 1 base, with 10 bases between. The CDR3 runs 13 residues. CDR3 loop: CASTPPGQETQYF. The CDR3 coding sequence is TGTGCCAGCACCCCCCCAGGCCAAGAGACCCAGTACTTC.

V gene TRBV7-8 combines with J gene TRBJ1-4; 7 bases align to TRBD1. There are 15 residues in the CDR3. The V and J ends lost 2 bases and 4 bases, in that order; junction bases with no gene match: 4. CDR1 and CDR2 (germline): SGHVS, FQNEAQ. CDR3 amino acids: CASSLLGQINEKLFF. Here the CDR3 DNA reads TGTGCCAGCAGCTTACTGGGACAGATTAATGAAAAACTGTTTTTT.

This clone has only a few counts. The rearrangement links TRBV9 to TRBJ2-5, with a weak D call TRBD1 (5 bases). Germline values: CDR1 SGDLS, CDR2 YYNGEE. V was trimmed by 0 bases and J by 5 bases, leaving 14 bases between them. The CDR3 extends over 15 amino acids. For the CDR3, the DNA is TGTGCCAGCAGCGTAGATTATGGGGCGCGTGAGACCCAGTACTTC. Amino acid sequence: CASSVDYGARETQYF.

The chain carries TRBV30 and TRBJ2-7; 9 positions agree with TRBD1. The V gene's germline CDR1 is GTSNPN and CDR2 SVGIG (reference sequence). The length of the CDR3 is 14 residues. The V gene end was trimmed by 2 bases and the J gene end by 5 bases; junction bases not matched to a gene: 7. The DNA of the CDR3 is TGTGCCTGGAGTACAGGACAGGGGATCAACGAGCAGTACTTC. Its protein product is CAWSTGQGINEQYF.

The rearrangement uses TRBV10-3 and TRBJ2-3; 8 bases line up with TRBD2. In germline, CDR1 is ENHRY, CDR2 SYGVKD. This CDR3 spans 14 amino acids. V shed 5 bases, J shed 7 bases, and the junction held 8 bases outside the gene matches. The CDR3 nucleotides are TGTGCCATCAGTCCGGGACTAGAGTTATATACGCAGTATTTT. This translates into CAISPGLELYTQYF.

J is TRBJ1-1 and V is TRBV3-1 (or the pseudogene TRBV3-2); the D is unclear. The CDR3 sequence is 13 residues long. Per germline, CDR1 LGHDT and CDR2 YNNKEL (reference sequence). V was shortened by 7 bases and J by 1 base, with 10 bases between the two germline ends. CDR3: CASNLYGNTEAFF. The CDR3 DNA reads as TGTGCCAGCAACCTATACGGGAACACTGAAGCTTTCTTT.